This T cell receptor beta chain was recorded in a study of response to subunit inactivated influenza vaccine. The CDR3 is 12 residues long. Trimming left V 5 bases short and J 5 bases short, with 10 bases between. TCRdb re-called the RT-PCR reads with MiXCR, one entry per CDR3 protein. The sample includes fewer than 550,000 distinct CDR3 sequences, 25% seen only once; the top ten take about 1.9%. Regarding the study as a whole: Seasonal influenza vaccination, on each occasion, was suggested by the authors to recruit few new T cells.

About this clonotype itself: Its antigen is not known.

The sequence was obtained from a man aged 45-65 years who received an inactivated influenza vaccine. The sequencing used CD4+ T cells sorted from PBMCs, collected roughly 5 days after vaccination. This chain joins TRBV12-3 or TRBV12-4 and TRBJ2-7; D possibly corresponds to TRBD1 (6 bases). For the CDR3, the DNA is TGTGCCAGCAGTGAACAGGGTCACGAGCAGTACTTC. Encoded protein: CASSEQGHEQYF.